This TCR beta chain was recovered during a study of T cells in Graves' hyperthyroidism and ophthalmopathy. Amplification yielded TCR beta CDR3 regions, with RNA transcripts as the source. A first-round RT-PCR of the TCR CDR3 used the HTBI primer set. TCRdb ran MiXCR on the multiplex PCR reads and lists one entry per CDR3 protein. The sample has 450,000 to 700,000 distinct CDR3 sequences, roughly 46% seen once; the top ten hold roughly 7.7%. Graves' hyperthyroidism is called stable when ophthalmopathy does not progress within 18 months. Broader study findings: Most thyroid clonotypes expanded above 0.001 appeared in blood too.

The sample holds many counts of this clonotype. Its specificity is not known. This CDR3 contains 15 residues. Trimming removed 6 bases at V and 5 bases at J, with 14 bases between. Sequencing input: peripheral blood or thyroid tissue (not recorded which). V and J are TRBV12-3 or TRBV12-4 and TRBJ1-6; D not resolved. This TCR derives from a woman aged 18 to 35 with Graves' hyperthyroidism. CDR3 coding DNA: TGTGCCAGCAGCCGGATCAGCAGCCATAATTCACCCCTCCACTTT. Its translation: CASSRISSHNSPLHF.